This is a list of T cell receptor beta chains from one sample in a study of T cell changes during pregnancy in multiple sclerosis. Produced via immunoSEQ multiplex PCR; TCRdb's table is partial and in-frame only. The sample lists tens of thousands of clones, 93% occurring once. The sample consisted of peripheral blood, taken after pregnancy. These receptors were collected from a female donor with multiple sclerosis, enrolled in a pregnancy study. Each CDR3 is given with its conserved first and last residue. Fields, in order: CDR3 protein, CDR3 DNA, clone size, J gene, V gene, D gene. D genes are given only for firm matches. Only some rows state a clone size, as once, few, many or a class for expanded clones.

CDR3 protein: CAISDRSGPSYNEQFF
CDR3 DNA: TGTGCCATCAGTGACCGTAGCGGGCCCTCCTACAATGAGCAGTTCTTC
clone size: -
J gene: TRBJ2-1
V gene: TRBV10-3
D gene: TRBD2

CDR3 protein: CASSPTLPTGRSNTGELFF
CDR3 DNA: TGTGCCAGCTCACCGACTCTGCCGACTGGCAGATCGAACACCGGGGAGCTGTTTTTT
clone size: -
J gene: TRBJ2-2
V gene: TRBV18
D gene: -

CDR3 protein: CASTAGSAGEQYF
CDR3 DNA: TGTGCCAGCACCGCCGGGAGTGCGGGGGAGCAGTACTTC
clone size: -
J gene: TRBJ2-7
V gene: TRBV9
D gene: -

CDR3 protein: CASSLLRLGATNEKLFF
CDR3 DNA: TGTGCCAGCAGCTTATTGAGGTTGGGAGCCACTAATGAAAAACTGTTTTTT
clone size: -
J gene: TRBJ1-4
V gene: TRBV11-3
D gene: -

CDR3 protein: CASSSTGGFYGYTF
CDR3 DNA: TGTGCCAGCAGCTCCACAGGGGGCTTCTATGGCTACACCTTC
clone size: -
J gene: TRBJ1-2
V gene: TRBV7-9
D gene: TRBD1

CDR3 protein: CASSLGSRAAQYF
CDR3 DNA: TGTGCCAGCAGCTTAGGGTCCCGCGCGGCCCAGTACTTC
clone size: -
J gene: TRBJ2-5
V gene: TRBV7-2
D gene: -

CDR3 protein: CASSDRVGGKLFF
CDR3 DNA: TGTGCCAGCAGTGACAGGGTTGGGGGAAAACTGTTTTTT
clone size: once
J gene: TRBJ1-4
V gene: TRBV6-5
D gene: TRBD1

CDR3 protein: CASSPLLIPDTQYF
CDR3 DNA: TGTGCCAGCTCACCACTCTTAATTCCAGATACGCAGTATTTT
clone size: once
J gene: TRBJ2-3
V gene: TRBV18
D gene: -

CDR3 protein: CASSSRQGRVNTEAFF
CDR3 DNA: TGTGCCAGCAGCTCCCGGCAGGGTCGGGTGAACACTGAAGCTTTCTTT
clone size: -
J gene: TRBJ1-1
V gene: TRBV7-2
D gene: -

CDR3 protein: CASSWGRGETQYF
CDR3 DNA: TGTGCCAGCAGCTGGGGCAGAGGAGAGACCCAGTACTTC
clone size: -
J gene: TRBJ2-5
V gene: TRBV7-2
D gene: -

CDR3 protein: CASSLKGRDSGQYF
CDR3 DNA: TGTGCCAGCAGCTTAAAGGGGCGGGACTCGGGGCAGTACTTC
clone size: -
J gene: TRBJ2-7
V gene: TRBV7-8
D gene: -

CDR3 protein: CASSGGPRETQYF
CDR3 DNA: TGCGCCAGCAGCGGGGGCCCGAGGGAGACCCAGTACTTC
clone size: -
J gene: TRBJ2-5
V gene: TRBV5-1
D gene: -

CDR3 protein: CASSLTAYSGNTIYF
CDR3 DNA: TGTGCCAGTAGTTTAACAGCTTACTCTGGAAACACCATATATTTT
clone size: -
J gene: TRBJ1-3
V gene: TRBV19
D gene: -

CDR3 protein: CSVLLAGVYEQYF
CDR3 DNA: TGCAGCGTTCTACTAGCGGGAGTCTACGAGCAGTACTTC
clone size: -
J gene: TRBJ2-7
V gene: TRBV29-1
D gene: TRBD2

CDR3 protein: CASSPRGDGTDTQYF
CDR3 DNA: TGTGCCAGCAGTCCGCGGGGGGACGGCACAGATACGCAGTATTTT
clone size: -
J gene: TRBJ2-3
V gene: TRBV9
D gene: TRBD2

CDR3 protein: CASSINTGQGNQPQHF
CDR3 DNA: TGTGCCAGTAGTATAAATACGGGACAGGGCAATCAGCCCCAGCATTTT
clone size: -
J gene: TRBJ1-5
V gene: TRBV19
D gene: TRBD1

CDR3 protein: CASSEGSSGANILTF
CDR3 DNA: TGTGCCAGCAGTGAAGGCAGCTCTGGGGCCAACATCCTGACTTTC
clone size: -
J gene: TRBJ2-6
V gene: TRBV6-1
D gene: -

CDR3 protein: CSVDRGRETQYF
CDR3 DNA: TGCAGCGTCGACAGGGGGCGGGAGACCCAGTACTTC
clone size: -
J gene: TRBJ2-5
V gene: TRBV29-1
D gene: TRBD1

CDR3 protein: CASSYASGSYNEQFF
CDR3 DNA: TGTGCCAGCAGTTACGCTAGCGGGTCCTACAATGAGCAGTTCTTC
clone size: -
J gene: TRBJ2-1
V gene: TRBV6-5
D gene: TRBD2

CDR3 protein: CASSIGQGGHNEKLFF
CDR3 DNA: TGTGCCAGTAGTATCGGACAGGGAGGACATAATGAAAAACTGTTTTTT
clone size: -
J gene: TRBJ1-4
V gene: TRBV19
D gene: TRBD1

CDR3 protein: CASSFILREQYF
CDR3 DNA: TGTGCCAGCAGTTTTATCCTGAGGGAGCAGTACTTC
clone size: -
J gene: TRBJ2-7
V gene: TRBV28
D gene: -

CDR3 protein: CASSLRGRGATNEKLFF
CDR3 DNA: TGTGCCAGCAGCTTACGTGGCAGGGGTGCAACTAATGAAAAACTGTTTTTT
clone size: -
J gene: TRBJ1-4
V gene: TRBV7-9
D gene: -